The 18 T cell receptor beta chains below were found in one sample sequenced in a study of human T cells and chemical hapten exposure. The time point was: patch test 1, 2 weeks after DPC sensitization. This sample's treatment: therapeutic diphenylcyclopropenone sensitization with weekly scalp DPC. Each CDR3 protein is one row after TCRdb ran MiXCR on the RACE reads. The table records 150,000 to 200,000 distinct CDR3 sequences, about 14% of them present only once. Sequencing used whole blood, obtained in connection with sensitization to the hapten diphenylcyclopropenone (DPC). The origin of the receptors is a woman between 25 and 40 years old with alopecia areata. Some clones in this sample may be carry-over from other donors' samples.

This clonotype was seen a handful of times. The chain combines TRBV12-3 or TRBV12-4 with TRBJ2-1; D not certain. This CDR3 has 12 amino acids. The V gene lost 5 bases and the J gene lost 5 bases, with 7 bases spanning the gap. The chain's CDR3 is CASSPTNNEQFF. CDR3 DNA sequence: TGTGCCAGCAGTCCGACAAACAATGAGCAGTTCTTC.

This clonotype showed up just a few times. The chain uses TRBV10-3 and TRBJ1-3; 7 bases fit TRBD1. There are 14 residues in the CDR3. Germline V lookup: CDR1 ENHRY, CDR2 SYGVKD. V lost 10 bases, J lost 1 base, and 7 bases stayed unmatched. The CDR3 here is CATFTGESGNTIYF. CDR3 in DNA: TGTGCCACATTTACAGGGGAATCTGGAAACACCATATATTTT.

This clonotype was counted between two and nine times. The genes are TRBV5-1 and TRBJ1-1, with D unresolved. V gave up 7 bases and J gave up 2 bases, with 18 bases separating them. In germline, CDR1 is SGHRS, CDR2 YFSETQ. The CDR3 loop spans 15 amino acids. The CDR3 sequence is CASSKEGRPNTEAFF. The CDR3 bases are TGCGCCAGCTCCAAGGAGGGCAGGCCCAACACTGAAGCTTTCTTT.

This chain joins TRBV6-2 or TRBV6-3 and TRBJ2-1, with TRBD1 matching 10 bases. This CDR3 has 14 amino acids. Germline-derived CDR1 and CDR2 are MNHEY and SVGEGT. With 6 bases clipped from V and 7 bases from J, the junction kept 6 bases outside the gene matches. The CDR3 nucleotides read TGTGCCAGCAGACCTTGGACAGGGGGGAATGAGCAGTTCTTC. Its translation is CASRPWTGGNEQFF.

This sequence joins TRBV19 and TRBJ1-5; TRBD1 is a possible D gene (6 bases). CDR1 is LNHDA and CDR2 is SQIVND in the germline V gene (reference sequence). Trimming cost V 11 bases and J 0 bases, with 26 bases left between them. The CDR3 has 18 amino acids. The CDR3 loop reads CACSASPGRGHSNQPQHF. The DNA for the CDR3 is TGTGCCTGCAGTGCCAGCCCCGGTCGGGGGCATAGCAATCAGCCCCAGCATTTT.

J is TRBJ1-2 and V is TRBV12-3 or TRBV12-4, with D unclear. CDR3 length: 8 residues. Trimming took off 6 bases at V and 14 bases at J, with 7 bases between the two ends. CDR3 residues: CASRPGTF. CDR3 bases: TGTGCCAGCAGGCCGGGGACCTTC.

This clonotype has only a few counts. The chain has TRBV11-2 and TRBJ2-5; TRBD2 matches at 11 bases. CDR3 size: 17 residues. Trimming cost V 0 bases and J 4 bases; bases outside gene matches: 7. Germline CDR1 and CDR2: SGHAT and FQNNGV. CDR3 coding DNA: TGTGCCAGCAGCTTAGATGGCACTAGCGGGGGCGGAGAGACCCAGTACTTC. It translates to CASSLDGTSGGGETQYF.

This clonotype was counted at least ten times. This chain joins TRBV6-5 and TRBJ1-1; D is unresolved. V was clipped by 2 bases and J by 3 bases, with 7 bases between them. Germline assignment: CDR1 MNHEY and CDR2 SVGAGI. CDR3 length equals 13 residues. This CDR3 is CASSYQLDTEAFF. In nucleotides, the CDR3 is TGTGCCAGCAGTTACCAGCTGGACACTGAAGCTTTCTTT.

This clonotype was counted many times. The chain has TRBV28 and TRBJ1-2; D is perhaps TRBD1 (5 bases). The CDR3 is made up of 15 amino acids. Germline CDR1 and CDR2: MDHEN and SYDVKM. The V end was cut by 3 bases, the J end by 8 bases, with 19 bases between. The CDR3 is CASSLGSAGIKGYTF. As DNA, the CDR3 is TGTGCCAGCAGTTTGGGGTCGGCAGGGATTAAAGGCTACACCTTC.

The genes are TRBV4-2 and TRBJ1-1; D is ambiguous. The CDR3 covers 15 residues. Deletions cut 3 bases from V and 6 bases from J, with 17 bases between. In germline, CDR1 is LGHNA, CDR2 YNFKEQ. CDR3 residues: CASSQVTAGKSEAFF. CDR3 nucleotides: TGTGCCAGCAGCCAGGTGACGGCCGGAAAGTCTGAAGCTTTCTTT.

The CDR3 DNA sequence: TGTGCCAGCAGTTACTCCGCAGGAGGTTTAGCCTACGAGCAGTACTTC. This codes for CASSYSAGGLAYEQYF. The chain uses TRBV6-5 and TRBJ2-7; possible D gene TRBD2, 5 bases. There are 16 residues in the CDR3. Germline CDR1 reads MNHEY; CDR2 reads SVGAGI. Deletions cut 0 bases from V and 2 bases from J, with 14 bases between.

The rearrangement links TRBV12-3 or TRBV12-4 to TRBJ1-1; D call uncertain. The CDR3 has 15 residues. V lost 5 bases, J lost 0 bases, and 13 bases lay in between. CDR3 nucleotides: TGTGCCAGCAGTGAACACAGACCCATGAACACTGAAGCTTTCTTT. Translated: CASSEHRPMNTEAFF.

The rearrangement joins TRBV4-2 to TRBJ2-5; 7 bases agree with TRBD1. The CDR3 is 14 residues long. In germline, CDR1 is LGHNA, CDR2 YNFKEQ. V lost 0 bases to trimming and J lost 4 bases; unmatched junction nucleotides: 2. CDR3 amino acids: CASSQDRQGETQYF. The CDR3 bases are TGTGCCAGCAGCCAAGATCGACAGGGAGAGACCCAGTACTTC.

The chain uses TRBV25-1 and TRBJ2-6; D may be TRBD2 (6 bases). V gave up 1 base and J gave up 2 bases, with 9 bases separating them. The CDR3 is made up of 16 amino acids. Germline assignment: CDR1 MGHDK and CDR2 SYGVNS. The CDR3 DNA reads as TGTGCCAGCAGTGAATTCGGCGGGGCTGGGGCCAACGTCCTGACTTTC. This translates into CASSEFGGAGANVLTF.

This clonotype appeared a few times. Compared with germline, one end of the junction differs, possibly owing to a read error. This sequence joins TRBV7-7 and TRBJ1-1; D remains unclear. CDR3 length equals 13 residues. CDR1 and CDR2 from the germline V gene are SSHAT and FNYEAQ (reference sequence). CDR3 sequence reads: CASSLGKGTEAFF. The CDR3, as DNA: TGTGCTAGCAGCTTGGGCAAAGGCACTGAAGCTTTCTTT.

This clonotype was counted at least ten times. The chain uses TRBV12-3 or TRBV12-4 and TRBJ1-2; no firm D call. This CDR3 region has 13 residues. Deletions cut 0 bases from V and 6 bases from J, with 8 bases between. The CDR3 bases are TGTGCCAGCAGTTTAGCGCGTAGGGATGGCTACACCTTC. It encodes CASSLARRDGYTF.

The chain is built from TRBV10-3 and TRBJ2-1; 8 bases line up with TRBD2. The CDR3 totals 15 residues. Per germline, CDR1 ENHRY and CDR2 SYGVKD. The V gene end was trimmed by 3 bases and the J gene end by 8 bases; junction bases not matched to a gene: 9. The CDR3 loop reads CAISEGGLGIDEQFF. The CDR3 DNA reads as TGTGCCATCAGTGAAGGGGGACTAGGTATAGATGAGCAGTTCTTC.

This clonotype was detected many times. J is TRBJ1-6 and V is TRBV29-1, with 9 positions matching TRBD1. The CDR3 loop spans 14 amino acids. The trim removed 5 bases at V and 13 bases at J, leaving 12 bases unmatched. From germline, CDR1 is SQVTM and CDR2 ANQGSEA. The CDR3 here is CSVSDRGSMGPLHF. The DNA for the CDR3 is TGCAGCGTTTCTGACAGGGGGTCAATGGGCCCCCTCCACTTT.